The 27 T cell receptor beta chains given below trace back to one sample, sequenced in a study of cytomegalovirus exposure and HLA in healthy donors. Measured with immunoSEQ multiplex PCR; TCRdb has only the in-frame clones, and not every one. The data show about 84,000 clones, approximately 91% seen once. Sequencing input: PBMCs. These receptors were collected from a man younger than 45 in good health and CMV-seronegative.

In regard to this clone: Other DNA sequences in the sample encode the same CDR3. Written as DNA, the CDR3 is TGTGCCAGCAGTGAACTAAGGAGGGGGAACACTGAAGCTTTCTTT. Its translation: CASSELRRGNTEAFF. The V gene is TRBV6-1, the J gene TRBJ1-1; a weak D match, TRBD1 (5 bases). V lost 2 bases and J 1 base, leaving 11 bases between the germline ends. Germline lookup yields CDR1 MNHNS and CDR2 SASEGT. This CDR3 has 15 residues.

In DNA, the CDR3 is TGTGCCAGTAGTCCCAACCCCGGGACAGGGATCCATCAGCCCCAGCATTTT. The encoded protein is CASSPNPGTGIHQPQHF. The genes are TRBV19 and TRBJ1-5, with 9 bases identical to TRBD1. The CDR3 totals 17 residues. CDR1 LNHDA and CDR2 SQIVND come from the germline V gene (reference sequence). The V and J ends lost 5 bases and 5 bases, in that order; junction bases with no gene match: 13.

The chain uses TRBV7-3 and TRBJ1-1; D is ambiguous. Germline V gene lookup returns CDR1 SGHTA and CDR2 FQGTGA. Deletions cut 1 base from V and 4 bases from J, with 10 bases between. This CDR3 comprises 14 residues. CDR3 protein: CASSLSPAGTEAFF. CDR3 nucleotides: TGTGCCAGCAGCTTAAGCCCCGCGGGCACTGAAGCTTTCTTT.

The chain joins TRBV7-9 to TRBJ1-2; D is unclear. V lost 2 bases, J lost 3 bases, and 13 bases lay in between. CDR1 SEHNR and CDR2 FQNEAQ come from the germline V gene (reference sequence). The CDR3 is made up of 15 amino acids. CDR3 region: CASSLSLFPDYGYTF. The DNA for the CDR3 is TGTGCCAGCAGCTTATCCCTTTTCCCAGACTATGGCTACACCTTC.

The rearrangement joins TRBV9 to TRBJ2-3; 10 bases are a match to TRBD2. The CDR3 covers 16 residues. J was trimmed by 4 bases and V by 0 bases; bases with no gene match: 5. Germline V gives CDR1 SGDLS, CDR2 YYNGEE. CDR3 in amino acids: CASSVGLAGVADTQYF. The CDR3 DNA sequence: TGTGCCAGCAGCGTAGGGCTAGCGGGAGTTGCAGATACGCAGTATTTT.

CDR3 nucleotides: TGTGCCAGCAGTTACGACAGGCGGTCCTACGAGCAGTACTTC. Its translation is CASSYDRRSYEQYF. V gene TRBV6-6 combines with J gene TRBJ2-7, with D possibly TRBD1 on 6 matching bases. The ends were cut back, 2 bases at V and 1 base at J, with 9 bases in the middle. This CDR3 has 14 residues. In germline, CDR1 is MNHNY, CDR2 SVGAGI (reference sequence).

The chain is built from TRBV18 and TRBJ1-1, with D unclear. Germline V gene lookup returns CDR1 KGHSH and CDR2 LQKENI. Trimming pared 3 bases from V and 3 bases from J, leaving 8 bases between. CDR3 length equals 13 residues. DNA of the CDR3: TGTGCCAGCTCACCCGTGAGGGACACTGAAGCTTTCTTT. This gives the protein CASSPVRDTEAFF.

The chain has TRBV27 and TRBJ2-3; D is perhaps TRBD1 (5 bases). The CDR3 is made up of 13 amino acids. From germline, CDR1 is MNHEY and CDR2 SMNVEV (reference sequence). The V and J ends lost 3 bases and 4 bases respectively, with 8 bases between them. DNA for the CDR3: TGTGCCAGCAGTTTCAAGGGGCCAGATACGCAGTATTTT. Its translation: CASSFKGPDTQYF.

CDR3 in amino acids: CASSLAVTGNQPQHF. DNA of the CDR3: TGTGCCAGCAGCTTAGCGGTAACGGGCAATCAGCCCCAGCATTTT. V and J are TRBV7-8 and TRBJ1-5; D gene unclear. V lost 0 bases and J lost 2, with 8 bases in between. The CDR3 runs 15 residues. The germline CDR1 and CDR2 sequences are SGHVS and FQNEAQ.

This chain uses TRBV10-1 with TRBJ2-2, with D possibly matching TRBD2 (5 bases). This CDR3 has 14 amino acids. V lost 11 bases and J lost 3, with 16 bases in between. Germline V gene data show CDR1 as WNHNN and CDR2 as SYGVQD (reference sequence). Here the CDR3 DNA reads TGCGCCTCGAGGAGGAAGAGGGACACCGGGGAGCTGTTTTTT. Amino acids: CASRRKRDTGELFF.

V gene TRBV19 combines with J gene TRBJ2-1, with TRBD2 as a possible D gene (5 bases). The V gene's germline CDR1 is LNHDA and CDR2 SQIVND (reference sequence). This CDR3 is 12 amino acids long. Deletions cut 5 bases from V and 7 bases from J, with 9 bases between. The CDR3 DNA reads TGTGCCAGTAGTCTGCGGGTAAATGAGCAGTTCTTC. It codes for CASSLRVNEQFF. The full variable domain, completed using reference TRBV19 and TRBJ2-1, is DGGITQSPKYLFRKEGQNVTLSCEQNLNHDAMYWYRQDPGQGLRLIYYSQIVNDFQKGDIAEGYSVSREKKESFPLTVTSAQKNPTAFYLCASSLRVNEQFFGPGTRLTVL.

This clone was recorded only once. Here the CDR3 reads CASSPNSDTEAFF. CDR3 sequence (DNA): TGTGCCAGCTCACCGAACAGTGACACTGAAGCTTTCTTT. The rearrangement links TRBV18 to TRBJ1-1; D unresolved. Deletions cut 3 bases from V and 3 bases from J, with 8 bases between. CDR3 size: 13 residues. CDR1 is KGHSH and CDR2 is LQKENI in the germline V gene.

This clone came up once. The V gene is TRBV5-8, the J gene TRBJ1-6; no clear D. Germline V gene lookup returns CDR1 SGHTS and CDR2 YDEGEE. CDR3 size: 15 residues. The V end lost 4 bases, the J end lost 9 bases, and 17 bases lay between the germline ends. The CDR3 reads CASSREPGGGSPLHF. The CDR3, as DNA: TGTGCCAGCAGCCGCGAGCCGGGAGGTGGTTCACCCCTCCACTTT.

This clone was detected once. CDR3 DNA: TGCAGCGTTGCATTTAGCGCCGGCACAGATACGCAGTATTTT. Amino acids: CSVAFSAGTDTQYF. The V and J genes are TRBV29-1 and TRBJ2-3, with D maybe TRBD2 (5 bases). CDR3 length: 14 residues. V lost 4 bases, J lost 1 base, and 12 bases lay in between. Germline assignment: CDR1 SQVTM and CDR2 ANQGSEA.

The chain combines TRBV7-9 with TRBJ2-7, with D possibly TRBD2 on 6 matching bases. Between the trimmed V and J ends, which lost 6 bases and 6 bases, there was a span of 18 bases. Germline V gives CDR1 SEHNR, CDR2 FQNEAQ (reference sequence). There are 14 residues in the CDR3. CDR3 in amino acids: CASREGSLGLEQYF. The DNA of the CDR3 is TGTGCCAGCAGGGAGGGGTCTTTAGGGCTCGAGCAGTACTTC.

This chain joins TRBV7-2 and TRBJ2-7; D is uncertain. The ends were cut back, 4 bases at V and 6 bases at J, with 10 bases in the middle. This CDR3 is built from 12 residues. Germline V gene sequence: CDR1 SGHTA, CDR2 FQGNSA. The CDR3 sequence is CASSSYSLEQYF. CDR3 DNA: TGTGCCAGCAGCTCGTACAGTCTCGAGCAGTACTTC.

The chain couples TRBV27 to TRBJ2-7, with 10 bases identical to TRBD1. The V gene's germline CDR1 is MNHEY and CDR2 SMNVEV (reference sequence). V lost 5 bases, J lost 6 bases, and 7 bases stayed unmatched. This CDR3 contains 14 residues. CDR3 residues: CASSRQGAQSEQYF. CDR3 coding DNA: TGTGCCAGCAGTAGACAGGGGGCGCAGAGCGAGCAGTACTTC.

This clone came up once. CDR3 in amino acids: CASSYNAGVYEQYF. The DNA of the CDR3 is TGTGCCAGCAGTTATAACGCCGGGGTTTACGAGCAGTACTTC. This chain links TRBV6-5 with TRBJ2-7, with D possibly matching TRBD2 (5 bases). V dropped 3 bases and J dropped 4 bases, with 13 bases sitting between them. Germline-derived CDR1 and CDR2 are MNHEY and SVGAGI. This CDR3 comprises 14 residues.

The chain links TRBV15 to TRBJ1-3, with D possibly being TRBD1 (5 bases). Trimming shortened V by 5 bases and J by 8 bases, and 19 bases separated the two germline ends. Per germline, CDR1 LNHNV and CDR2 YYDKDF (reference sequence). The CDR3 is 15 amino acids. The CDR3 is CATSEDTGVRDTIYF. CDR3 in DNA: TGTGCCACCAGCGAAGACACGGGCGTCAGGGACACCATATATTTT. The full variable domain, rest sourced from reference TRBV15 and TRBJ1-3, is DAMVIQNPRYQVTQFGKPVTLSCSQTLNHNVMYWYQQKSSQAPKLLFHYYDKDFNNEADTPDNFQSRRPNTSFCFLDIRSPGLGDTAMYLCATSEDTGVRDTIYFGEGSWLTVV.

This sequence joins TRBV7-2 and TRBJ2-7, with TRBD2 identical over 10 bases. CDR3 length: 17 amino acids. V shed 2 bases and J 3 bases; nucleotides not matched to a gene: 10. Germline CDR1 is SGHTA and CDR2 is FQGNSA. The CDR3 DNA sequence: TGTGCCAGCAGCTTATTCACCCTTCTAGCGGGGGACTACGAGCAGTACTTC. The encoded protein is CASSLFTLLAGDYEQYF.

The J gene is TRBJ2-7, the V gene TRBV6-1; maybe TRBD1 (6 bases). The CDR3 spans 13 residues. V lost 6 bases and J 6 bases, leaving 15 bases between the germline ends. Germline CDR1 reads MNHNS; CDR2 reads SASEGT. Here the CDR3 reads CASSPNRVGEQYF. The DNA for the CDR3 is TGTGCCAGCAGCCCGAACAGGGTGGGCGAGCAGTACTTC.

This chain connects TRBV5-6 to TRBJ1-1; 11 bases fit TRBD1. The CDR3 is 16 residues long. Germline CDR1 SGHDT, CDR2 YYEEEE. V was clipped by 3 bases and J by 3 bases; unmatched bases: 7. The CDR3 nucleotides are TGTGCCAGCAGCTGGGACAGGGGGTTAGCGGACACTGAAGCTTTCTTT. The encoded protein is CASSWDRGLADTEAFF. The full variable domain, rest sourced from reference TRBV5-6 and TRBJ1-1, is DAGVTQSPTHLIKTRGQQVTLRCSPKSGHDTVSWYQQALGQGPQFIFQYYEEEERQRGNFPDRFSGHQFPNYSSELNVNALLLGDSALYLCASSWDRGLADTEAFFGQGTRLTVV.

The chain combines TRBV5-1 with TRBJ2-3, with TRBD1 as a possible D gene (6 bases). Germline CDR1 reads SGHRS; CDR2 reads YFSETQ. The CDR3 totals 14 residues. Trimming removed 0 bases from V and 4 bases from J, with 9 bases in between. The CDR3 sequence: CASSLGSGADTQYF. The CDR3 DNA reads TGCGCCAGCAGCTTGGGTTCAGGGGCAGATACGCAGTATTTT. The full variable domain, with the rest looked up from reference TRBV5-1 and TRBJ2-3, is KAGVTQTPRYLIKTRGQQVTLSCSPISGHRSVSWYQQTPGQGLQFLFEYFSETQRNKGNFPGRFSGRQFSNSRSEMNVSTLELGDSALYLCASSLGSGADTQYFGPGTRLTVL.

The genes are TRBV28 and TRBJ2-3; 14 bases align to TRBD2. This CDR3 comprises 16 residues. V shed 8 bases, J shed 2 bases, and the junction held 6 bases outside the gene matches. CDR1 is MDHEN, CDR2 SYDVKM, per germline. The CDR3 spells CASATSGGAHTDTQYF. The CDR3 DNA follows: TGTGCCAGCGCGACTAGCGGGGGGGCGCACACAGATACGCAGTATTTT.

The chain uses TRBV27 and TRBJ2-7; tentatively, D is TRBD1 (6 bases). CDR3 length: 20 residues. V dropped 4 bases and J dropped 7 bases, with 35 bases sitting between them. Germline V gene data show CDR1 as MNHEY and CDR2 as SMNVEV (reference sequence). The CDR3 here is CASSCQVTTGTWVRAGEQYF. CDR3 sequence (DNA): TGTGCCAGCAGTTGCCAGGTAACGACCGGGACATGGGTTCGGGCTGGTGAGCAGTACTTC.

The chain links TRBV7-3 to TRBJ2-5, with D perhaps TRBD2 (5 bases). This CDR3 contains 14 residues. CDR1 SGHTA and CDR2 FQGTGA come from the germline V gene. Trimming cost V 5 bases and J 5 bases, with 15 bases left between them. CDR3 in DNA: TGTGCCAGCAGCCACGCGGGCCAGGCGGAGACCCAGTACTTC. Encoded protein: CASSHAGQAETQYF.

The chain employs TRBV18 and TRBJ2-7; 7 nucleotides match TRBD1. Germline V CDR1 and CDR2: KGHSH, LQKENI. Trimming removed 5 bases from V and 4 bases from J; junction bases left unmatched: 8. The CDR3 extends over 14 amino acids. CDR3 nucleotides: TGTGCCAGCTCAGCGAGACAGGGCGATTACGAGCAGTACTTC. Its protein product is CASSARQGDYEQYF.